This TCR beta chain was obtained from a study of T-cell memory formation after mild COVID-19. General observations from the study: Proof of SARS-CoV-2 specificity was absent for the second-wave clones that crested on day 37. The appearance of some responding clones in pre-infection memory suggested that cross-reactive memory joined.

This clonotype was observed a few times. Its antigen is not known. 5'RACE with constant-segment primers yielded barcoded, UMI-tagged TCR alpha and TCR beta cDNA libraries. TCRdb analysed the 5' RACE reads with MiXCR anew, one entry per CDR3 protein. Among about 260,000 distinct CDR3 sequences listed, over 7% were seen once. The CDR3 totals 15 residues. Trimming removed 4 bases at V and 1 base at J, with 13 bases between. The origin of this receptor is a man aged 18 to 29 who had mild COVID-19 (a few samples of this study predate the infection). Cell type and time point are not known. V usage is TRBV12-3 or TRBV12-4 and J usage is TRBJ2-5, with no clear D. Material: PBMCs or a T cell subset sorted from them (not recorded which). The CDR3: CASSYVKGFQETQYF. DNA for the CDR3: TGTGCCAGCAGTTATGTAAAGGGCTTCCAAGAGACCCAGTACTTC.